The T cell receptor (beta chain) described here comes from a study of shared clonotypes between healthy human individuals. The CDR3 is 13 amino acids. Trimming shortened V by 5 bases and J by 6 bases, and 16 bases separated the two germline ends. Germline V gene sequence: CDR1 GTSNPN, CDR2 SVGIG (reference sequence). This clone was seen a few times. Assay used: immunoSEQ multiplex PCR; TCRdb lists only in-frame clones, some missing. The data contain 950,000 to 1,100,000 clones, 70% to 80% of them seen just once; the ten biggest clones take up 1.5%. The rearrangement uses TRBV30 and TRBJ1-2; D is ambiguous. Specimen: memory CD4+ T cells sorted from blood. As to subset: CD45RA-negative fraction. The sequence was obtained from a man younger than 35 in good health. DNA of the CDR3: TGTGCCTGGGGGGAAGGACTAGGCCATGGCTACACCTTC. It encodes CAWGEGLGHGYTF.